These 22 T cell receptor beta chains were sequenced from one sample in a study of Ad26.COV2.S vaccination and SARS-CoV-2 variants. Treatment noted: around 19 received Ad26.COV2.S at low or high dose, single or two shots; five or six received placebo; per-sample allocation not given. It was on day 63 after the first vaccine or placebo injection that samples were taken. The table came from immunoSEQ multiplex PCR; TCRdb's copy has only in-frame clones and leaves some out. The sample has 350,000 to 500,000 clones; about 90% are singletons. Source: peripheral blood, taken in a trial of Ad26.COV2.S vaccine versus placebo. The origin of the receptors is a person between 18 and 59 years old who received the Ad26.COV2.S COVID-19 vaccine or a placebo.

This clone has more than one count but fewer than ten. The genes are TRBV16 and TRBJ2-7, with D perhaps assigned TRBD1 or TRBD2 (5 bases each). This CDR3 is built from 16 residues. Germline V gene lookup returns CDR1 KGHSY and CDR2 FQNENV. Deletions cut 1 base from V and 7 bases from J, with 20 bases between. The CDR3 DNA follows: TGTGCCAGCAGCCAATTCGGGACCGCCAACTCGGAGGAGCAGTACTTC. This codes for CASSQFGTANSEEQYF.

J is TRBJ2-7 and V is TRBV28, with D tentatively TRBD1 or TRBD2 (5 bases each). The germline CDR1 and CDR2 sequences are MDHEN and SYDVKM. Trimming pared 8 bases from V and 0 bases from J, leaving 14 bases between. This CDR3 has 14 residues. The CDR3 DNA reads TGTGCCAGCCACAATTCAGGGAGCTCCTACGAGCAGTACTTC. This gives the protein CASHNSGSSYEQYF. Drawing the rest from reference TRBV28 and TRBJ2-7, the complete variable domain is DVKVTQSSRYLVKRTGEKVFLECVQDMDHENMFWYRQDPGLGLRLIYFSYDVKMKEKGDIPEGYSVSREKKERFSLILESASTNQTSMYLCASHNSGSSYEQYFGPGTRLTVT.

The V call is TRBV7-9, the J call TRBJ2-1, with 8 nucleotides matching TRBD1. V dropped 2 bases and J dropped 1; count of bases not matched to a gene: 13. This CDR3 has 19 residues. Germline CDR1 is SEHNR and CDR2 is FQNEAQ (reference sequence). In nucleotides, the CDR3 is TGTGCCAGCAGCTTATTTCCCCCCCGACAGGGGATTTCCTACAATGAGCAGTTCTTC. This encodes CASSLFPPRQGISYNEQFF. The full variable domain, with the rest looked up from reference TRBV7-9 and TRBJ2-1, is DTGVSQNPRHKITKRGQNVTFRCDPISEHNRLYWYRQTLGQGPEFLTYFQNEAQLEKSRLLSDRFSAERPKGSFSTLEIQRTEQGDSAMYLCASSLFPPRQGISYNEQFFGPGTRLTVL.

This chain links TRBV28 with TRBJ1-2, with TRBD1 matching over 8 bases. Germline V gives CDR1 MDHEN, CDR2 SYDVKM. CDR3 length: 13 amino acids. After removal of 6 bases from V and 8 bases from J, the junction contained 8 bases not matched to a gene. The CDR3 loop reads CASRTRGRGGYTF. Here the CDR3 DNA reads TGTGCCAGCAGAACCAGGGGGCGAGGCGGCTACACCTTC.

J is TRBJ2-3 and V is TRBV27, with TRBD2 matching 10 bases. With 4 bases clipped from V and 6 bases from J, the junction kept 7 bases outside the gene matches. Germline values: CDR1 MNHEY, CDR2 SMNVEV (reference sequence). The CDR3 consists of 15 residues. The CDR3 sequence is CASSSPSGRDDTQYF. In DNA form, the CDR3 reads TGTGCCAGCAGTTCCCCTAGCGGGAGAGATGATACGCAGTATTTT.

Points on this clone: Other DNA sequences in the sample encode the same CDR3. This chain uses TRBV4-3 with TRBJ2-7; 9 nucleotides match TRBD1. CDR3 length: 13 amino acids. V gave up 4 bases and J gave up 4 bases; unmatched junction bases: 2. CDR1 and CDR2 from the germline V gene are LGHNA and YSLEER. The CDR3: CASSRGQGYEQYF. The CDR3 region has the DNA TGCGCCAGCAGCCGAGGACAGGGGTACGAGCAGTACTTC.

Here the CDR3 reads CASSVDPAGGLPHEQYF. CDR3 nucleotide sequence: TGTGCCAGCAGCGTAGATCCCGCGGGAGGGCTCCCCCACGAGCAGTACTTC. The chain carries TRBV9 and TRBJ2-7, with TRBD2 identical over 9 bases. Germline loops: CDR1 SGDLS, CDR2 YYNGEE. V gave up 0 bases and J gave up 5 bases; unmatched junction bases: 12. The CDR3 length is 17 residues.

In nucleotides, the CDR3 is TGTGCCAGCAGCTTCGGGGGAGAAAACATTCAGTACTTC. Translating it yields CASSFGGENIQYF. This rearrangement joins TRBV7-2 to TRBJ2-4; possibly TRBD2 for D (6 bases). The CDR3 has 13 residues. V dropped 3 bases and J dropped 5 bases, with 8 bases sitting between them. The germline V gene encodes CDR1 SGHTA and CDR2 FQGNSA.

A single count supports this clone. The chain couples TRBV2 to TRBJ2-1; D ambiguous. V lost 5 bases, J lost 6 bases, and 14 bases lay in between. This CDR3 is built from 14 residues. Per germline, CDR1 SNHLY and CDR2 FYNNEI. The CDR3 DNA reads as TGTGCCAGCAGTTCAAACCCTTGGACCAATGAGCAGTTCTTC. It yields the protein CASSSNPWTNEQFF.

A word on this clone: Other nucleotide sequences from this sample produce the same CDR3. The J gene is TRBJ2-5, the V gene TRBV5-1; no reliable D call. The CDR3 is 11 residues long. CDR1 is SGHRS, CDR2 YFSETQ, per germline. V dropped 2 bases and J dropped 1 base, with 0 bases sitting between them. The CDR3 region is CASSFQETQYF. The DNA of the CDR3 is TGCGCCAGCAGCTTCCAAGAGACCCAGTACTTC.

The chain has TRBV20-1 and TRBJ1-1; maybe TRBD1 (5 bases). The CDR3 extends over 11 amino acids. CDR1 and CDR2 (germline): DFQATT, SNEGSKA (reference sequence). Deletions cut 5 bases from V and 10 bases from J, with 14 bases between. In nucleotides, the CDR3 is TGCAGTGCTTATTTACAGGTACGAGCTTTCTTT. Its protein is CSAYLQVRAFF.

The rearrangement links TRBV11-2 to TRBJ1-1; D not certain. Between the trimmed V and J ends, which lost 3 bases and 4 bases, there was a span of 9 bases. The CDR3 sequence is 13 residues long. The germline V gene encodes CDR1 SGHAT and CDR2 FQNNGV. DNA for the CDR3: TGTGCCAGCAGCTTTAGGGAGGGCACTGAAGCTTTCTTT. Protein sequence: CASSFREGTEAFF.

The chain carries TRBV2 and TRBJ2-1, with a weak D call TRBD2 (6 bases). V was trimmed by 0 bases and J by 12 bases, leaving 12 bases between them. This CDR3 region has 13 residues. CDR1 and CDR2 (germline): SNHLY, FYNNEI. CDR3 sequence: CASSEARGGSQFF. DNA for the CDR3: TGTGCCAGCAGTGAAGCGCGGGGCGGATCGCAGTTCTTC.

The chain employs TRBV4-2 and TRBJ2-7; 7 positions match TRBD2. The V segment lost 1 base and the J segment 6 bases; nucleotides outside the gene matches: 9. The CDR3 covers 15 residues. CDR1 is LGHNA, CDR2 YNFKEQ, per germline. Here the CDR3 reads CASSQVAAGVSEQYF. The CDR3 DNA reads as TGTGCCAGCAGCCAAGTGGCGGCGGGGGTCTCCGAGCAGTACTTC.

CDR3 residues: CASSLEGTPHNEQFF. CDR3 DNA: TGTGCCAGCAGCTTGGAAGGGACCCCCCACAATGAGCAGTTCTTC. The rearrangement joins TRBV11-3 to TRBJ2-1; D tentatively fits TRBD1 or TRBD2 (5 bases each). With 3 bases removed from V and 5 bases from J, the gap between germline ends came to 14 bases. The CDR3 runs to 15 residues. Germline CDR1 SGHNT, CDR2 YENEEA.

This clone has just one count. The chain recombines TRBV28 with TRBJ2-3; 7 nucleotides match TRBD2. V lost 5 bases to trimming and J lost 4 bases; unmatched junction nucleotides: 9. CDR1 is MDHEN and CDR2 is SYDVKM in the germline V gene. The CDR3 is 15 residues long. The CDR3 loop is CASSGRVGRADTQYF. CDR3 nucleotides: TGTGCCAGCAGTGGACGTGTGGGGAGGGCAGATACGCAGTATTTT.

The rearrangement uses TRBV20-1 and TRBJ2-7, with 8 bases matching TRBD1. This CDR3 contains 13 residues. V was pared by 3 bases and J by 2 bases, with 3 bases of the junction left unmatched. In germline, CDR1 is DFQATT, CDR2 SNEGSKA (reference sequence). The CDR3 sequence is CSASKQGAYEQYF. As DNA, the CDR3 is TGCAGTGCTAGTAAACAGGGGGCCTACGAGCAGTACTTC.

The genes are TRBV7-9 and TRBJ1-3; D ambiguous. Germline V gene lookup returns CDR1 SEHNR and CDR2 FQNEAQ (reference sequence). The CDR3 is 16 amino acids. Between the trimmed V and J ends, which lost 1 base and 2 bases, there was a span of 12 bases. The CDR3 sequence: CASSLVAWGAGNTIYF. CDR3 DNA: TGTGCCAGCAGCTTAGTAGCTTGGGGTGCTGGAAACACCATATATTTT.

This clone has only one observation. The chain combines TRBV5-1 with TRBJ2-1; D unclear. V was cut by 0 bases and J by 6 bases, with 10 bases left in between. CDR3 length: 14 amino acids. Germline V gene sequence: CDR1 SGHRS, CDR2 YFSETQ. CDR3 sequence: CASSLDSAFNEQFF. The CDR3 bases are TGCGCCAGCAGCTTGGACAGCGCCTTCAATGAGCAGTTCTTC.

The V call is TRBV9, the J call TRBJ2-3; 11 positions agree with TRBD1. CDR1 and CDR2 from the germline V gene are SGDLS and YYNGEE. This CDR3 has 16 amino acids. J gave up 4 bases and V 6 bases, and 10 bases lay outside the gene matches. CDR3 sequence: CASTIEGTGGSDTQYF. The CDR3 DNA sequence: TGTGCCAGCACCATTGAGGGGACAGGGGGTTCAGATACGCAGTATTTT.

The chain couples TRBV15 to TRBJ1-5; 9 bases are shared with TRBD1. There are 13 residues in the CDR3. Germline assignment: CDR1 LNHNV and CDR2 YYDKDF (reference sequence). J gave up 6 bases and V 8 bases, and 5 bases lay outside the gene matches. The CDR3 DNA sequence: TGTGCCACCGGAAGGACAGGGGCTCAGCCCCAGCATTTT. Translating it yields CATGRTGAQPQHF.

The rearrangement joins TRBV9 to TRBJ2-7; 9 bases are a match to TRBD1. The CDR3 is 15 residues long. CDR1 and CDR2 (germline): SGDLS, YYNGEE. V lost 0 bases, J lost 6 bases, and 7 bases stayed unmatched. DNA for the CDR3: TGTGCCAGCAGCGTAGAAGGGACAGGGTGGGCCGAGCAGTACTTC. Amino acid sequence: CASSVEGTGWAEQYF.